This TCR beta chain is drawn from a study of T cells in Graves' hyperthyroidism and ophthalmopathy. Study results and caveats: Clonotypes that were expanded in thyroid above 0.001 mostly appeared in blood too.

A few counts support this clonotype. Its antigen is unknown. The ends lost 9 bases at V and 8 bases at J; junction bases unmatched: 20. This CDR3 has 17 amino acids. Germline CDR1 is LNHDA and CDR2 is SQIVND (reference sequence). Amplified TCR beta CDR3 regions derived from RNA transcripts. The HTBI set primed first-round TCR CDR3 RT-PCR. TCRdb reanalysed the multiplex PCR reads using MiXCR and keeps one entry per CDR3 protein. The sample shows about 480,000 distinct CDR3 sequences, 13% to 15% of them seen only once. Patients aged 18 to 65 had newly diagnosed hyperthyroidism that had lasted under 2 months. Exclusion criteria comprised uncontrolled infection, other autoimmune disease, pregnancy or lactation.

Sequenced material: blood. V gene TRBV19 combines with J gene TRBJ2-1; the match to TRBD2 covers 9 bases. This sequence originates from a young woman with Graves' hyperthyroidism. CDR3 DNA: TGTGCCAGCGGGGGGCTAGCGGGAACGGGGCGCGGGGATGAGCAGTTCTTC. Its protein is CASGGLAGTGRGDEQFF. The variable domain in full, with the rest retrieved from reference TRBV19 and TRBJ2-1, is DGGITQSPKYLFRKEGQNVTLSCEQNLNHDAMYWYRQDPGQGLRLIYYSQIVNDFQKGDIAEGYSVSREKKESFPLTVTSAQKNPTAFYLCASGGLAGTGRGDEQFFGPGTRLTVL.